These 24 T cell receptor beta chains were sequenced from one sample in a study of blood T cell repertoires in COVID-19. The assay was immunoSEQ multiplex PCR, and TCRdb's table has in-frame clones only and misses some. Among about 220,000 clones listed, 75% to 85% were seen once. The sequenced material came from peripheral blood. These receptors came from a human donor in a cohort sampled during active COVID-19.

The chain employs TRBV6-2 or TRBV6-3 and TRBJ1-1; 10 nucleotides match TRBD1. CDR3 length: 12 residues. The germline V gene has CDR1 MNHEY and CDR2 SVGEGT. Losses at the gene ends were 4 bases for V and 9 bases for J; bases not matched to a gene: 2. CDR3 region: CASSWTGGKAFF. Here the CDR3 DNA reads TGTGCCAGCAGTTGGACAGGGGGTAAAGCTTTCTTT.

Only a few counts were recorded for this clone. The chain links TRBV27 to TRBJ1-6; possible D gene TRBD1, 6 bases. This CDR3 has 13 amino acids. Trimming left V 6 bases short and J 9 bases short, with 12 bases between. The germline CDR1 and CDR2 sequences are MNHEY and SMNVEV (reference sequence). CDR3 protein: CASSTGFGSPLHF. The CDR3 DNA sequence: TGTGCCAGCAGCACAGGGTTCGGTTCACCCCTCCACTTT.

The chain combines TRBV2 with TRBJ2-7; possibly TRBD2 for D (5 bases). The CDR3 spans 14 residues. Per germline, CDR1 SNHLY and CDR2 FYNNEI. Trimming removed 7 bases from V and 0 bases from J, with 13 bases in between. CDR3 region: CASTSGKSSYEQYF. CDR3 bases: TGTGCCAGCACCTCCGGGAAGAGCTCCTACGAGCAGTACTTC.

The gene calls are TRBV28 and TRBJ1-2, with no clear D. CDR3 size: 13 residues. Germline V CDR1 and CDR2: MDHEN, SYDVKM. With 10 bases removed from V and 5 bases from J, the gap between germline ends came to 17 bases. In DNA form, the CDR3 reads TGTGCCACCCACCCCCGCCGGTCGTATGGCTACACCTTC. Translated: CATHPRRSYGYTF.

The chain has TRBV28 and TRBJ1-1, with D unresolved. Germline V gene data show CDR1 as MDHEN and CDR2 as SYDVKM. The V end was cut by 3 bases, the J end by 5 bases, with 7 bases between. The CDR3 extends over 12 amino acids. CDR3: CASSFRGTEAFF. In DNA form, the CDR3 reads TGTGCCAGCAGTTTCAGAGGGACTGAAGCTTTCTTT.

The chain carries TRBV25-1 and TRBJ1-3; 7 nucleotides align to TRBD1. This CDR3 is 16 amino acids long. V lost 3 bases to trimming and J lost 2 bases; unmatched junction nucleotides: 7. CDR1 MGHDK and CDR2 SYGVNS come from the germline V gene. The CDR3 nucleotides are TGTGCCAGCAGTGACTTCCAGGGGGGCCCTGGAAACACCATATATTTT. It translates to CASSDFQGGPGNTIYF.

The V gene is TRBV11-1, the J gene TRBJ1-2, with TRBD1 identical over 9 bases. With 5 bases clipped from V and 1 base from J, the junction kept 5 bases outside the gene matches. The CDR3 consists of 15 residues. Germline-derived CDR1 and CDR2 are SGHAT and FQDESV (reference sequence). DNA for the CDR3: TGTGCCAGCAGCCTCGGACAGGGGAATAACTATGGCTACACCTTC. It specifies CASSLGQGNNYGYTF.

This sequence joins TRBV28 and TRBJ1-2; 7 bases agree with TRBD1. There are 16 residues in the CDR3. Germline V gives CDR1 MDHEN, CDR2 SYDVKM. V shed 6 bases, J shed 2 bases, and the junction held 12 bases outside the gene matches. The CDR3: CASRYPRGQENYGYTF. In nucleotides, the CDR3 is TGTGCCAGCAGATACCCTAGAGGACAGGAGAACTATGGCTACACCTTC.

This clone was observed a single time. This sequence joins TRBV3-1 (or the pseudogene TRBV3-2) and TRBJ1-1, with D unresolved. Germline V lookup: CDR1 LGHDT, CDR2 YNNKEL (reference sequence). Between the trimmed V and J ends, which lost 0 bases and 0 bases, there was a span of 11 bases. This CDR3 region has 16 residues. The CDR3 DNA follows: TGTGCCAGCAGCCAAGACCTGACATACATGAACACTGAAGCTTTCTTT. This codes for CASSQDLTYMNTEAFF.

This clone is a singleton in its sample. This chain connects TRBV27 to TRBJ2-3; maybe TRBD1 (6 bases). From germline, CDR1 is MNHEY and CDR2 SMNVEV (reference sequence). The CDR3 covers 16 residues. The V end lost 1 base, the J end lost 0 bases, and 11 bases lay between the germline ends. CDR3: CASSLYRVSSTDTQYF. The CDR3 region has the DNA TGTGCCAGCAGTTTATACAGGGTTTCTAGCACAGATACGCAGTATTTT.

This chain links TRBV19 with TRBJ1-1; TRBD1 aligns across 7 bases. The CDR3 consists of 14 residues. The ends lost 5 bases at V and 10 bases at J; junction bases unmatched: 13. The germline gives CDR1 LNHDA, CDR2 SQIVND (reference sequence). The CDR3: CASSVRDRGDRAFF. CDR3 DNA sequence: TGTGCCAGTAGTGTCCGGGACAGAGGAGATAGAGCTTTCTTT.

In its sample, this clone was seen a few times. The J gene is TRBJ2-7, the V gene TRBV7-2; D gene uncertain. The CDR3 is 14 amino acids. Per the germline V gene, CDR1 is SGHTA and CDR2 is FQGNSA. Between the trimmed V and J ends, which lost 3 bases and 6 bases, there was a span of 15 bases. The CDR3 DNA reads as TGTGCCAGCAGCTTGGCCCGAGCGATGGCCGAGCAGTACTTC. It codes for CASSLARAMAEQYF.

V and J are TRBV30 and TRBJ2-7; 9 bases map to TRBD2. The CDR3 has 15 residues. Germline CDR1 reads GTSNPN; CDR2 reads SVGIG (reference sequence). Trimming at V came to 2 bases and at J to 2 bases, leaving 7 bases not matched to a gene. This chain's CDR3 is CAWSTQLAGAYEQYF. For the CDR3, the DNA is TGTGCCTGGAGTACTCAATTAGCGGGAGCCTACGAGCAGTACTTC.

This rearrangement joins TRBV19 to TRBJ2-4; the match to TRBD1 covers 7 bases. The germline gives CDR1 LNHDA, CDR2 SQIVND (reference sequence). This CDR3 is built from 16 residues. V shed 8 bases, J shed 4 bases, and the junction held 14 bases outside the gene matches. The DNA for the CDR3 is TGTGCCAGTCGGACCCGGGACAGTGGGCCAAAAAACATTCAGTACTTC. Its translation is CASRTRDSGPKNIQYF. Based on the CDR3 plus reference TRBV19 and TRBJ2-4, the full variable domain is DGGITQSPKYLFRKEGQNVTLSCEQNLNHDAMYWYRQDPGQGLRLIYYSQIVNDFQKGDIAEGYSVSREKKESFPLTVTSAQKNPTAFYLCASRTRDSGPKNIQYFGAGTRLSVL.

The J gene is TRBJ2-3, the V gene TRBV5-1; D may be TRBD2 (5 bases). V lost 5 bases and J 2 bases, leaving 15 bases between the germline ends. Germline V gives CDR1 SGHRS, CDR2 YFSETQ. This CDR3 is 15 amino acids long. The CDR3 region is CASRPDTSSTDTQYF. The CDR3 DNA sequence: TGCGCCAGCAGACCAGATACTAGTTCCACAGATACGCAGTATTTT.

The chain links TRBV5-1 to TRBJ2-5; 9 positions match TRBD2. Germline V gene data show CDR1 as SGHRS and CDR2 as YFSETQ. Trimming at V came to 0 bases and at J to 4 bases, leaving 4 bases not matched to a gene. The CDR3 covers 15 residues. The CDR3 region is CASSLAGSGRETQYF. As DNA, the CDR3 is TGCGCCAGCAGCTTGGCCGGTAGCGGGAGAGAGACCCAGTACTTC.

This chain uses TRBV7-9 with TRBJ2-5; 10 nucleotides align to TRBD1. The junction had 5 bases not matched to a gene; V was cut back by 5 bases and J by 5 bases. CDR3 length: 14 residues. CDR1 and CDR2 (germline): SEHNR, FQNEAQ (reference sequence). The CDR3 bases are TGTGCCAGCAGCCCGACAGGGGGCGAGGAGACCCAGTACTTC. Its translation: CASSPTGGEETQYF.

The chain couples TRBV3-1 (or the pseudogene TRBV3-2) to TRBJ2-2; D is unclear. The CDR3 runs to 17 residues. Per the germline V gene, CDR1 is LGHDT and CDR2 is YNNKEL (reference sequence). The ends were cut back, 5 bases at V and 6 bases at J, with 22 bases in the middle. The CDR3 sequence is CASSRPELAAWPGELFF. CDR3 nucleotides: TGTGCCAGCAGCAGACCTGAGCTGGCGGCATGGCCCGGGGAGCTGTTTTTT.

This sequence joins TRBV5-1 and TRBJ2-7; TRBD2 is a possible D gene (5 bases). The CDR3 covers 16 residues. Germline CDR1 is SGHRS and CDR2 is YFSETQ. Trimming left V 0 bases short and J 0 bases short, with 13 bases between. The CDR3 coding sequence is TGCGCCAGCAGCTTGGAGGGTAGAGGGAGCTCCTACGAGCAGTACTTC. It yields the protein CASSLEGRGSSYEQYF. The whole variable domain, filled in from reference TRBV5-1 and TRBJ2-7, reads KAGVTQTPRYLIKTRGQQVTLSCSPISGHRSVSWYQQTPGQGLQFLFEYFSETQRNKGNFPGRFSGRQFSNSRSEMNVSTLELGDSALYLCASSLEGRGSSYEQYFGPGTRLTVT.

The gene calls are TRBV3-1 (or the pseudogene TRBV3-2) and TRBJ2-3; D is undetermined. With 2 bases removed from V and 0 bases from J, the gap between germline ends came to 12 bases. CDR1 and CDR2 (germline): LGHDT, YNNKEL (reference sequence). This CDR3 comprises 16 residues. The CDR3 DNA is TGTGCCAGCAGCCAAATCCTTGAAGCTAGCACAGATACGCAGTATTTT. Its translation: CASSQILEASTDTQYF.

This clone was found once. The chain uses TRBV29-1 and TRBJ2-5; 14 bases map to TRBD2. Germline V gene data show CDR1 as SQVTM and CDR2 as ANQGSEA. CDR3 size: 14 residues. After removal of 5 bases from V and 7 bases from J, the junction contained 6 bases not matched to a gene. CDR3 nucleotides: TGCAGCGTTCTACCCGGGACTAGCGGGGGGACCCAGTACTTC. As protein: CSVLPGTSGGTQYF. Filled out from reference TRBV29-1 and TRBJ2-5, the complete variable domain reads SAVISQKPSRDICQRGTSLTIQCQVDSQVTMMFWYRQQPGQSLTLIATANQGSEATYESGFVIDKFPISRPNLTFSTLTVSNMSPEDSSIYLCSVLPGTSGGTQYFGPGTRLLVL.

This chain's CDR3 is CASGLRTGGHTGELFF. CDR3 DNA: TGTGCCAGCGGACTACGGACAGGGGGGCACACCGGGGAGCTGTTTTTT. The chain has TRBV3-1 (or the pseudogene TRBV3-2) and TRBJ2-2; 10 bases agree with TRBD1. The CDR3 totals 16 residues. The V segment lost 8 bases and the J segment 3 bases; nucleotides outside the gene matches: 9. CDR1 LGHDT and CDR2 YNNKEL come from the germline V gene (reference sequence).

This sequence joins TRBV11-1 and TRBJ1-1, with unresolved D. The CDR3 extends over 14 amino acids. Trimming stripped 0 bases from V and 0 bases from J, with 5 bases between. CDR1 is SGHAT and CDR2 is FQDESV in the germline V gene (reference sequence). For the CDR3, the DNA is TGTGCCAGCAGCTTAGCAAGCATGAACACTGAAGCTTTCTTT. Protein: CASSLASMNTEAFF.

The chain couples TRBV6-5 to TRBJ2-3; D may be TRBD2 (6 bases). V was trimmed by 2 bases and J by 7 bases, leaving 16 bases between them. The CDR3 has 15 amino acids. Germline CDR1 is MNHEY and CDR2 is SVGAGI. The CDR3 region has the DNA TGTGCCAGCAGTTACGCTGGGGCTAGCGCCAATACGCAGTATTTT. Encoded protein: CASSYAGASANTQYF.